This T cell receptor (beta chain) stems from a study of blood T cell repertoires in COVID-19. Study-level background: The samples span acute and convalescent COVID-19 from the United States, Italy and Spain. T cells, B-cell-depleted T cells, or PBMCs provided the cDNA or gDNA that served as material.

Original processing notes: Estimated nucleated cell counts came from reference gene primer amplification. TCRdb's table, derived via immunoSEQ multiplex PCR, lists solely in-frame clones and lacks some. The DNA was the basis for D and trimming; V, J and clone size are from that table. The sample records 180,000 or so clones, approximately 89% being singletons. CDR3 length equals 17 residues. The germline CDR1 and CDR2 sequences are KGHDR and SFDVKD. Trimming took 3 bases from V and 0 from J; bases not matched to a gene: 4. The chain uses TRBV24-1 and TRBJ2-5, with 12 bases that match TRBD2. The origin of this receptor is a woman aged 55 to 70 with acute or convalescent COVID-19. Material: peripheral blood. The CDR3 loop reads CATSDAGLAGYQETQYF. The CDR3 coding sequence is TGTGCCACCAGTGATGCTGGACTAGCGGGGTACCAAGAGACCCAGTACTTC.